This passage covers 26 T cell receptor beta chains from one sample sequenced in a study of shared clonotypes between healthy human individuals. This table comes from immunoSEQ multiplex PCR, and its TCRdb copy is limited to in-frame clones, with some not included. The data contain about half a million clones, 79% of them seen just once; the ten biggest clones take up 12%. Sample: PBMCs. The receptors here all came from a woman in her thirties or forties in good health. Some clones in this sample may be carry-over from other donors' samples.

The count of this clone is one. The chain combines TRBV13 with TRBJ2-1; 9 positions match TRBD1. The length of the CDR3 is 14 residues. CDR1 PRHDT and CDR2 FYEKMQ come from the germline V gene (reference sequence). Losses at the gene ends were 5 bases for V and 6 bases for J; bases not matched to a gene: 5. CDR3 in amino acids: CASSPGTGINEQFF. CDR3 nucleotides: TGTGCCAGCAGCCCCGGGACAGGGATCAATGAGCAGTTCTTC. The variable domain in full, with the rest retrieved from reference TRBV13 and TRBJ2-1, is AAGVIQSPRHLIKEKRETATLKCYPIPRHDTVYWYQQGPGQDPQFLISFYEKMQSDKGSIPDRFSAQQFSDYHSELNMSSLELGDSALYFCASSPGTGINEQFFGPGTRLTVL.

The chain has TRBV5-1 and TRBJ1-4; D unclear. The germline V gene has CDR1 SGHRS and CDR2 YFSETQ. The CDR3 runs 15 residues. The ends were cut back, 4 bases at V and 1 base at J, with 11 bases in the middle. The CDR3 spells CASSLNAETNEKLFF. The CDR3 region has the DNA TGCGCCAGCAGCCTGAATGCGGAAACTAATGAAAAACTGTTTTTT.

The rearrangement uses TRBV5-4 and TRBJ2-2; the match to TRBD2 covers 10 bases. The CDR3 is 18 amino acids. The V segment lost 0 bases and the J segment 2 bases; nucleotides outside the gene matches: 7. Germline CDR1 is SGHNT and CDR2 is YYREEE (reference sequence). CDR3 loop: CASSLGLAGITNTGELFF. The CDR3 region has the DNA TGTGCCAGCAGCTTGGGACTAGCGGGCATAACTAACACCGGGGAGCTGTTTTTT.

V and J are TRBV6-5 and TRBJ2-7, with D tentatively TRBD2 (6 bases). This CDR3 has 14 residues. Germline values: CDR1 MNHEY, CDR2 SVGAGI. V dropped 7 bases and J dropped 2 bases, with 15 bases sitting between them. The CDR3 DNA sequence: TGTGCCAGCACCCCGGGTAGCGGAGCCTACGAGCAGTACTTC. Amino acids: CASTPGSGAYEQYF.

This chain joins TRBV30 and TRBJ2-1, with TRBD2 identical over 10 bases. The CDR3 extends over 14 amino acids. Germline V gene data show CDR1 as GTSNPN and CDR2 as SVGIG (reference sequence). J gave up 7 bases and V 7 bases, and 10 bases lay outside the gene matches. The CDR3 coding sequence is TGTGCCTTAAGGGCTAGCGGGAGTCCTAATGAGCAGTTCTTC. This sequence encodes CALRASGSPNEQFF.

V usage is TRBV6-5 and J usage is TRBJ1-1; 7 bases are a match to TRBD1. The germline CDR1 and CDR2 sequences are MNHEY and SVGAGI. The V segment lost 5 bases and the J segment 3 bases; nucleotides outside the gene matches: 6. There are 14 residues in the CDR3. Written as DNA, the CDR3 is TGTGCCAGCAGTAGACAGGGATGGGACACTGAAGCTTTCTTT. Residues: CASSRQGWDTEAFF.

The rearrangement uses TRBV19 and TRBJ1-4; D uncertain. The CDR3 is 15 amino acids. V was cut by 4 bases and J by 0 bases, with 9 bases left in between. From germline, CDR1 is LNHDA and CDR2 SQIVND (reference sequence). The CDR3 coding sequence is TGTGCCAGTAGTAAACGGTCGGCAACTAATGAAAAACTGTTTTTT. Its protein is CASSKRSATNEKLFF.

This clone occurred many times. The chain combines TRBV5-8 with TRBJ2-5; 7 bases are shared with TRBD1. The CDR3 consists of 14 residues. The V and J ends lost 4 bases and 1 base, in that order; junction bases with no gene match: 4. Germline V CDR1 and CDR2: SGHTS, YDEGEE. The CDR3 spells CASSQGQIQETQYF. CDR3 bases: TGTGCCAGCAGCCAGGGACAGATCCAAGAGACCCAGTACTTC.

The CDR3 spells CASSFNRGAWETQYF. CDR3 nucleotide sequence: TGTGCCAGCAGCTTTAACAGGGGGGCGTGGGAGACCCAGTACTTC. The gene calls are TRBV7-9 and TRBJ2-5; 8 nucleotides match TRBD1. With 3 bases clipped from V and 5 bases from J, the junction kept 8 bases outside the gene matches. From germline, CDR1 is SEHNR and CDR2 FQNEAQ (reference sequence). The length of the CDR3 is 15 residues.

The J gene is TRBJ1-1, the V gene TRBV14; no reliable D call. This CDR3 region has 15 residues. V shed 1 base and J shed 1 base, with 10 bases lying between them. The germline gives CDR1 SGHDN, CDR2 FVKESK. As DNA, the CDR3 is TGTGCCAGCAGCCAAGGTGGCCCCCGGAACACTGAAGCTTTCTTT. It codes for CASSQGGPRNTEAFF. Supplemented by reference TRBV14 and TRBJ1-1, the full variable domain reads EAGVTQFPSHSVIEKGQTVTLRCDPISGHDNLYWYRRVMGKEIKFLLHFVKESKQDESGMPNNRFLAERTGGTYSTLKVQPAELEDSGVYFCASSQGGPRNTEAFFGQGTRLTVV.

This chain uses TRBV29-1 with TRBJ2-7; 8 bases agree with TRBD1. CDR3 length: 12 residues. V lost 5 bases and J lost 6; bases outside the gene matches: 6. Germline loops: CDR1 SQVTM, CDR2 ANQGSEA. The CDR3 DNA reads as TGCAGCGTTAGCAGGGGGCCCGGCGAGCAGTACTTC. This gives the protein CSVSRGPGEQYF.

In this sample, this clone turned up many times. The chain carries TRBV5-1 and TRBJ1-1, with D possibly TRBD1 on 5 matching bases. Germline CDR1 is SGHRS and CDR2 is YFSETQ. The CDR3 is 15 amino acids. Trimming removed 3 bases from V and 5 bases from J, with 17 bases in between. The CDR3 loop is CASSSQGGGGTEAFF. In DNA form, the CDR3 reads TGCGCCAGCAGCTCTCAGGGAGGAGGAGGGACTGAAGCTTTCTTT.

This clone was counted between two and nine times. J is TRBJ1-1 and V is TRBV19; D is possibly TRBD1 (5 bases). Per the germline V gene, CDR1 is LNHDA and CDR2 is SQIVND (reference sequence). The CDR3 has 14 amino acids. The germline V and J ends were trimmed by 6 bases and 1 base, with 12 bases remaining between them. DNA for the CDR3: TGTGCCAGTAGGTGGGGCCGAGGGAACACTGAAGCTTTCTTT. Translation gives CASRWGRGNTEAFF. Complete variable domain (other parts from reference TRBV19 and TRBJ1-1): DGGITQSPKYLFRKEGQNVTLSCEQNLNHDAMYWYRQDPGQGLRLIYYSQIVNDFQKGDIAEGYSVSREKKESFPLTVTSAQKNPTAFYLCASRWGRGNTEAFFGQGTRLTVV.

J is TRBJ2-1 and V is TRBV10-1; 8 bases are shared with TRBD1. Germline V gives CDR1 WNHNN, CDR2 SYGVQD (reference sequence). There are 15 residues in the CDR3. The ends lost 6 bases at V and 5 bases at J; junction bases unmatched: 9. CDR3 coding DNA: TGCGCCAGCAGCGACCCGAGGACAGGGCACAATGAGCAGTTCTTC. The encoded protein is CASSDPRTGHNEQFF.

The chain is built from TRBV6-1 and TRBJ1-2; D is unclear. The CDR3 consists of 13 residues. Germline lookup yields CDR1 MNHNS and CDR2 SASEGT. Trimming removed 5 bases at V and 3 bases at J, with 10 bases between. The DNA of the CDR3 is TGTGCCAGCAGTCGTATTGGGGACTATGGCTACACCTTC. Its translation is CASSRIGDYGYTF.

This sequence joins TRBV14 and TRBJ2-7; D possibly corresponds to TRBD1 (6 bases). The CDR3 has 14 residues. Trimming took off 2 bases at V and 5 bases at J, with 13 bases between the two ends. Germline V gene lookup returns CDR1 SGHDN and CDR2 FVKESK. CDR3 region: CASSQSRGRHEQYF. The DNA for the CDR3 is TGTGCCAGCAGCCAAAGCAGGGGCCGTCACGAGCAGTACTTC.

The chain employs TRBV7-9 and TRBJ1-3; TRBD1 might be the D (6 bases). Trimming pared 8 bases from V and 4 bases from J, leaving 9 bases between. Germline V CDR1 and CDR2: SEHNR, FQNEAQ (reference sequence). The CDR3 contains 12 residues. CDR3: CASQGQGNTIYF. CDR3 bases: TGTGCCAGCCAAGGACAGGGAAACACCATATATTTT.

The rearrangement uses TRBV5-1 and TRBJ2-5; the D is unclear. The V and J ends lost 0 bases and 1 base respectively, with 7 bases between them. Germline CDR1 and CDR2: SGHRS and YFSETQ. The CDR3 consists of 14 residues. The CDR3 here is CASSLGVSQETQYF. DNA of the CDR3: TGCGCCAGCAGCTTGGGGGTAAGCCAAGAGACCCAGTACTTC.

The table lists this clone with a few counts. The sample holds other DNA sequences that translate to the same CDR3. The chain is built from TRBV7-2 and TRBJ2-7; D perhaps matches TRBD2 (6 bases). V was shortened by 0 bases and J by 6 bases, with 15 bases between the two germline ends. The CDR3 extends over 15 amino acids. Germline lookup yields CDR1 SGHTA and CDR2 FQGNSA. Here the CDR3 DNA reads TGTGCCAGCAGCTTAGCTGGCGGGAAATCGACCGAGCAGTACTTC. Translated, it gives CASSLAGGKSTEQYF.

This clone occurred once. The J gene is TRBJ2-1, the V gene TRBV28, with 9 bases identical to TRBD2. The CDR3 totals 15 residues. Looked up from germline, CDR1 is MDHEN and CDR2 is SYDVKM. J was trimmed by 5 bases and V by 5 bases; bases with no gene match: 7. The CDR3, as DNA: TGTGCCAGCAGTGACGTAAGCGGGAGGCACAATGAGCAGTTCTTC. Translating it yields CASSDVSGRHNEQFF.

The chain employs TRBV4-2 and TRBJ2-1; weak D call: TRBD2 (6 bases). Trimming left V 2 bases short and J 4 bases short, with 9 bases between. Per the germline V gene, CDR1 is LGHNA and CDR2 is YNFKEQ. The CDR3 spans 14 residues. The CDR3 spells CASSQLEGYNEQFF. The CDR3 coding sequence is TGTGCCAGCAGCCAATTGGAGGGGTACAATGAGCAGTTCTTC.

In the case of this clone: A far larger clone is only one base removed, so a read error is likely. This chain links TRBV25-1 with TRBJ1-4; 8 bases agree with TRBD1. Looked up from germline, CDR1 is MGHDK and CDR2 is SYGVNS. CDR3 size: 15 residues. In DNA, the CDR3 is TGTGCCGGCAGTGAATATACAGGGGGAAATGAAAAACTGTTTTTT. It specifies CAGSEYTGGNEKLFF.

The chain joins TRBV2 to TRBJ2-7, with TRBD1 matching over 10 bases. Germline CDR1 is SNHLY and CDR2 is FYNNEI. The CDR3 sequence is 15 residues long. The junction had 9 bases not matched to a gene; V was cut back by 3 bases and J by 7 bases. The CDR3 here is CASSDGQGGIMEQYF. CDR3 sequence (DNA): TGTGCCAGCAGTGATGGACAGGGGGGGATAATGGAGCAGTACTTC.

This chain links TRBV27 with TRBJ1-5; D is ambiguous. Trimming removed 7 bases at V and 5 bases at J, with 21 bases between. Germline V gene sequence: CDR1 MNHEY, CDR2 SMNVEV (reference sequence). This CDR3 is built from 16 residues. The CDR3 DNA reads TGTGCCAGCAATCTCCATTGGTTGATAGTGGATCAGCCCCAGCATTTT. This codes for CASNLHWLIVDQPQHF.

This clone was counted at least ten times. CDR3 sequence: CASSGDRDSNQPQHF. The CDR3 DNA follows: TGTGCCAGCAGTGGGGACAGGGACAGCAATCAGCCCCAGCATTTT. The V gene is TRBV2, the J gene TRBJ1-5, with 9 bases lining up with TRBD1. The germline gives CDR1 SNHLY, CDR2 FYNNEI. This CDR3 has 15 residues. V trimming: 4 bases; J trimming: 1 base; junction bases outside the gene matches: 2.

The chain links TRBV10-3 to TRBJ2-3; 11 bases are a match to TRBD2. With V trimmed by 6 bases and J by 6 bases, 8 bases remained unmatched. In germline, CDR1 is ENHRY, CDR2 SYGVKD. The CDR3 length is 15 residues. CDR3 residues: CAISVAGGPGDTQYF. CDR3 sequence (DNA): TGTGCCATCAGCGTAGCGGGAGGGCCGGGCGATACGCAGTATTTT.